This entry describes one T cell receptor (beta chain). Its antigen is unknown. The source of the sample is a study of siplizumab effects on memory and regulatory T cells. Whole-study results and caveats: Some alloreactive sequences were traceable to unstimulated CD4+ memory cells, and siplizumab significantly reduced them. No more than a minor fraction of alloreactive clones could be traced back to unstimulated subsets.

Clones were sequenced by immunoSEQ multiplex PCR, and TCRdb holds only the in-frame ones, with some missing. The top ten clones hold 0.62% of a sample with 98,000 or so clones, 85% to 95% of them seen once. This CDR3 is built from 10 residues. The germline gives CDR1 DFQATT, CDR2 SNEGSKA (reference sequence). The V end was cut by 2 bases, the J end by 8 bases, with 6 bases between. The TCR originated in a human donor in good health. The chain combines TRBV20-1 with TRBJ1-2; no definite D call. The sequencing input was Tregs sorted from blood. CDR3 region: CSARTVGYTF. The CDR3 DNA reads as TGCAGTGCTAGAACAGTCGGCTACACCTTC.